This T cell receptor (beta chain) was captured in a study of T cell responses to AZD1222 COVID-19 vaccine. Second doses at about 4 or about 12 weeks were pooled. CDR3 size: 15 residues. Per germline, CDR1 MNHNS and CDR2 SASEGT. V lost 0 bases, J lost 11 bases, and 14 bases lay in between. TCRdb keeps only in-frame clones here, not all; method: immunoSEQ multiplex PCR. The sample has under 90,000 clones, over 75% seen once. Notes on the study in general: Clonal diversity may have been underestimated in mostly white British donors. Repertoires were obtained only post-peak T cell response. Nearly half of the spike-specific TCRs reportedly recognize variant regions that carry no mutations.

A remark on this clone: What it recognizes is unknown.

The TCR sequence derives from an adult who received the AZD1222 COVID-19 vaccine. V usage is TRBV6-1 and J usage is TRBJ1-6, with a weak D call TRBD1 (6 bases). Sequencing used peripheral blood, obtained 28 days after the second AZD1222 dose. The CDR3 region has the DNA TGTGCCAGCAGTGAAGCTTTACAGGGTGAGGCACCCCTCCACTTT. The encoded protein is CASSEALQGEAPLHF.